Following are 20 T cell receptor beta chains from one sample sequenced in a study of blood T cells in healthy people across ages. A second PCR, run for roughly 7 to 12 cycles, used a sample-barcoded 5' primer plus a J-beta primer mix. TCRdb independently ran MiXCR on the 5' RACE reads; one entry per CDR3 protein. The sample consists of about 800,000 distinct CDR3 sequences, roughly 25% of them appearing once. The sample also formed part of further work on T cells of mothers and their children.

The sequencing input was blood. These receptors were obtained from a boy younger than 18 in good health.

The rearrangement joins TRBV7-9 to TRBJ1-3; D call uncertain. The CDR3 sequence is 15 residues long. Trimming shortened V by 4 bases and J by 0 bases, and 10 bases separated the two germline ends. Looked up from germline, CDR1 is SEHNR and CDR2 is FQNEAQ (reference sequence). The CDR3, as DNA: TGTGCCAGCAGCTCGACTCGGGTCTCTGGAAACACCATATATTTT. Protein: CASSSTRVSGNTIYF.

The genes are TRBV4-3 and TRBJ2-1; 10 nucleotides agree with TRBD1. CDR3 length: 15 residues. The germline CDR1 and CDR2 sequences are LGHNA and YSLEER. V shed 4 bases, J shed 8 bases, and the junction held 8 bases outside the gene matches. CDR3 residues: CASSLRDRGGDEQFF. CDR3 sequence (DNA): TGCGCCAGCAGCCTCCGGGACAGGGGTGGCGATGAGCAGTTCTTC.

The chain recombines TRBV29-1 with TRBJ2-3, with D unresolved. The CDR3 spans 12 residues. Germline lookup yields CDR1 SQVTM and CDR2 ANQGSEA. Trimming shortened V by 4 bases and J by 1 base, and 6 bases separated the two germline ends. The CDR3 nucleotides read TGCAGCGTTGTTAGGGGCACAGATACGCAGTATTTT. This codes for CSVVRGTDTQYF.

This clonotype has only a few counts. This chain connects TRBV27 to TRBJ2-5; a possible D gene is TRBD2 (5 bases). This CDR3 spans 16 amino acids. Trimming took 7 bases from V and 2 from J, leaving 20 bases between them. CDR1 is MNHEY, CDR2 SMNVEV, per germline (reference sequence). DNA for the CDR3: TGTGCCAGCAAGCAGGTTCTGGCGGGTCTACAAGAGACCCAGTACTTC. Protein: CASKQVLAGLQETQYF.

The rearrangement links TRBV20-1 to TRBJ2-4; 10 nucleotides agree with TRBD1. This CDR3 region has 15 residues. V trimming: 6 bases; J trimming: 5 bases; junction bases outside the gene matches: 10. Germline CDR1 reads DFQATT; CDR2 reads SNEGSKA (reference sequence). The DNA for the CDR3 is TGCAGTGCAGTTCCCGGGACAGGGGCAGAAAACATTCAGTACTTC. It yields the protein CSAVPGTGAENIQYF.

The chain is built from TRBV2 and TRBJ2-3; 10 bases match TRBD2. V dropped 6 bases and J dropped 4; count of bases not matched to a gene: 4. CDR1 SNHLY and CDR2 FYNNEI come from the germline V gene. The CDR3 covers 14 residues. In DNA, the CDR3 is TGTGCCAGCAGGGCCGGGACTAGCGCAGATACGCAGTATTTT. Its protein product is CASRAGTSADTQYF.

This clonotype was counted a few times. The rearrangement joins TRBV28 to TRBJ2-5, with 7 bases fitting TRBD1. This CDR3 has 14 amino acids. V dropped 5 bases and J dropped 3; count of bases not matched to a gene: 6. Germline lookup yields CDR1 MDHEN and CDR2 SYDVKM. The CDR3 reads CASSPTGPKETQYF. For the CDR3, the DNA is TGTGCCAGCAGTCCGACAGGGCCTAAAGAGACCCAGTACTTC. Full variable domain (missing parts from reference TRBV28 and TRBJ2-5): DVKVTQSSRYLVKRTGEKVFLECVQDMDHENMFWYRQDPGLGLRLIYFSYDVKMKEKGDIPEGYSVSREKKERFSLILESASTNQTSMYLCASSPTGPKETQYFGPGTRLLVL.

This clonotype was observed a few times. The chain employs TRBV6-5 and TRBJ2-5, with TRBD2 matching 9 bases. Losses at the gene ends were 6 bases for V and 2 bases for J; bases not matched to a gene: 7. Per the germline V gene, CDR1 is MNHEY and CDR2 is SVGAGI. The CDR3 is made up of 15 amino acids. The CDR3 here is CASRRSGGRQETQYF. The DNA of the CDR3 is TGTGCCAGCAGACGTAGCGGGGGTCGGCAAGAGACCCAGTACTTC.

The chain has TRBV5-1 and TRBJ2-3; D not certain. V gave up 7 bases and J gave up 0 bases, with 6 bases separating them. The CDR3 covers 12 residues. Per the germline V gene, CDR1 is SGHRS and CDR2 is YFSETQ. The CDR3 DNA is TGCGCCAGCTTCCTAAGCACAGATACGCAGTATTTT. Its protein is CASFLSTDTQYF.

The V gene is TRBV3-1, the J gene TRBJ1-2; D gene ambiguous. CDR3 size: 12 residues. V was trimmed by 3 bases and J by 4 bases, leaving 6 bases between them. Per germline, CDR1 LGHDT and CDR2 YNNKEL (reference sequence). The CDR3 region is CASSQQIYGYTF. The CDR3 DNA reads as TGTGCCAGCAGCCAGCAGATCTATGGCTACACCTTC.

This clonotype was found a few times. CDR3 bases: TGTGCCAGCAGCCAAGCACTAGCGGGAGTATGGAATGAGCAGTTCTTC. This gives the protein CASSQALAGVWNEQFF. The genes are TRBV3-1 and TRBJ2-1, with 11 bases aligning to TRBD2. Looked up from germline, CDR1 is LGHDT and CDR2 is YNNKEL (reference sequence). The CDR3 extends over 16 amino acids. V dropped 1 base and J dropped 7; count of bases not matched to a gene: 6.

The CDR3: CASSLEGPYTGELFF. The CDR3, as DNA: TGTGCCAGCAGCTTAGAGGGCCCTTACACCGGGGAGCTGTTTTTT. This chain uses TRBV7-9 with TRBJ2-2; the D is unclear. Germline V gene lookup returns CDR1 SEHNR and CDR2 FQNEAQ (reference sequence). The CDR3 extends over 15 amino acids. V was cut by 1 base and J by 3 bases, with 9 bases left in between.

This clonotype was seen more than once but under ten times. The chain employs TRBV7-2 and TRBJ1-2; 8 positions match TRBD1. Germline V gene sequence: CDR1 SGHTA, CDR2 FQGNSA. CDR3 length equals 15 residues. With V trimmed by 5 bases and J by 8 bases, 13 bases remained unmatched. The DNA of the CDR3 is TGTGCCAGCAGCGCACAGGGGGGGGTACTTGAGGGCTACACCTTC. It translates to CASSAQGGVLEGYTF.

This clonotype turned up a few times. The chain joins TRBV20-1 to TRBJ2-5, with 7 bases matching TRBD2. The CDR3 length is 15 residues. The J segment lost 3 bases and the V segment lost 0 bases, leaving 7 bases of the junction unmatched. Germline-derived CDR1 and CDR2 are DFQATT and SNEGSKA (reference sequence). The CDR3, as DNA: TGCAGTGCTAGAGATTCTTGGGGAGGGGAAGAGACCCAGTACTTC. Translation gives CSARDSWGGEETQYF.

The sample holds a few counts of this clonotype. This chain connects TRBV5-1 to TRBJ2-5, with D unclear. This CDR3 has 13 residues. Germline CDR1 SGHRS, CDR2 YFSETQ. V was pared by 7 bases and J by 5 bases, with 15 bases between. CDR3 DNA: TGCGCCAGCGCAGGAAAGGGCCAGGAGACCCAGTACTTC. Translating it yields CASAGKGQETQYF. Combining the CDR3 with reference TRBV5-1 and TRBJ2-5 gives the whole variable domain KAGVTQTPRYLIKTRGQQVTLSCSPISGHRSVSWYQQTPGQGLQFLFEYFSETQRNKGNFPGRFSGRQFSNSRSEMNVSTLELGDSALYLCASAGKGQETQYFGPGTRLLVL.

This clonotype was seen a few times. The V and J genes are TRBV20-1 and TRBJ2-5; D is possibly TRBD1 or TRBD2 (5 bases each). Germline V CDR1 and CDR2: DFQATT, SNEGSKA (reference sequence). Deletions cut 3 bases from V and 2 bases from J, with 10 bases between. CDR3 length: 13 amino acids. The CDR3 nucleotides are TGCAGTGCTAGCTCGGGGCGGCAAGAGACCCAGTACTTC. Translating it yields CSASSGRQETQYF.

This clonotype was seen only a few times. The genes are TRBV18 and TRBJ2-7; D perhaps matches TRBD2 (6 bases). Germline V CDR1 and CDR2: KGHSH, LQKENI. This CDR3 contains 16 residues. Trimming took off 2 bases at V and 3 bases at J, with 17 bases between the two ends. The CDR3 region has the DNA TGTGCCAGCTCACCAGAGGTAGGAGGGGCCGACTACGAGCAGTACTTC. Amino acids: CASSPEVGGADYEQYF.

This clonotype was seen more than once but under ten times. The V and J genes are TRBV12-3 or TRBV12-4 and TRBJ1-5; D unclear. The CDR3 consists of 12 residues. V was shortened by 5 bases and J by 6 bases, with 8 bases between the two germline ends. The CDR3 nucleotides read TGTGCCAGCAGTGGAGGCGGTCAGCCCCAGCATTTT. It yields the protein CASSGGGQPQHF.

As to this clonotype: It is likely a read error, because the conserved phenylalanine at the end of the CDR3 is missing. This chain joins TRBV3-1 and TRBJ2-5; D gene uncertain. This CDR3 spans 16 amino acids. The germline V and J ends were trimmed by 2 bases and 5 bases, with 18 bases remaining between them. CDR1 is LGHDT and CDR2 is YNNKEL in the germline V gene (reference sequence). The CDR3 nucleotides are TGTGCCAGCAGCCAAATCGGGCAAGCAGTGGCGGAGACCCAGTACTTG. Encoded protein: CASSQIGQAVAETQYL.

This clonotype was counted a few times. The chain carries TRBV12-3 or TRBV12-4 and TRBJ1-5, with D possibly TRBD1 on 6 matching bases. The CDR3 contains 16 residues. The V gene lost 2 bases and the J gene lost 1 base, with 12 bases spanning the gap. CDR3 nucleotides: TGTGCCAGCAGTTTATGGGGGGGCCCCAGCAATCAGCCCCAGCATTTT. Translation: CASSLWGGPSNQPQHF.